The sequence of this T cell receptor (beta chain) was determined in a study of blood T cells in healthy people across ages. Regarding the study as a whole: Age showed a roughly linear inverse relationship with TCR beta diversity per million T cells. Estimates of total diversity, which came from one million sequenced T cells, were considered to be underestimates.

Each donor was a healthy Caucasian individual from Russia, aged roughly 6 to 95. A minimum of 6 million PBMCs was isolated per sample. On this clonotype itself: No antigen is known for it. One junction end does not reproduce the germline sequence, and a read error may be involved.

Primed by a sample-barcoded 5' primer and a J-beta primer mix, a second PCR proceeded for roughly 7 to 12 cycles. One entry per CDR3 protein results from TCRdb running MiXCR on the 5' RACE reads. The sample yields around 1.5 million distinct CDR3 sequences, roughly 40% seen once. This CDR3 has 16 residues. Germline lookup yields CDR1 SEHNR and CDR2 FQNEAQ (reference sequence). Sample: blood. The chain is built from TRBV7-9 and TRBJ2-5; 9 nucleotides match TRBD2. The sequence came from a woman aged 18-29 years in good health. CDR3 amino acids: CTSSHPSGEPQETQYF. The CDR3 DNA sequence: TGTACCAGCAGCCATCCTAGCGGGGAACCTCAAGAGACCCAGTACTTC.